This TCR beta chain is drawn from a study of shared clonotypes between healthy human individuals. Notes on the study in general: Naive subsets tended to show greater estimated richness than memory subsets.

This table comes from immunoSEQ multiplex PCR, and its TCRdb copy is limited to in-frame clones, with some not included. The data hold some 2.3 million clones, with roughly 93% observed a single time. CDR1 is LNHDA, CDR2 SQIVND, per germline (reference sequence). This CDR3 region has 11 residues. Trimming took off 6 bases at V and 3 bases at J, with 6 bases between the two ends. Comment on this clone: Its antigen is as yet unknown.

This TCR came from a man between 18 and 35 years old in good health. Some clones in this sample may be carry-over from other donors' samples. The material sequenced was naive CD4+ T cells from PBMCs. As to subset: CD45RA+ positively selected. The rearrangement links TRBV19 to TRBJ2-7; D gene ambiguous. The CDR3 spells CASSRYYEQYF. The DNA of the CDR3 is TGTGCCAGTAGCCGATACTACGAGCAGTACTTC.